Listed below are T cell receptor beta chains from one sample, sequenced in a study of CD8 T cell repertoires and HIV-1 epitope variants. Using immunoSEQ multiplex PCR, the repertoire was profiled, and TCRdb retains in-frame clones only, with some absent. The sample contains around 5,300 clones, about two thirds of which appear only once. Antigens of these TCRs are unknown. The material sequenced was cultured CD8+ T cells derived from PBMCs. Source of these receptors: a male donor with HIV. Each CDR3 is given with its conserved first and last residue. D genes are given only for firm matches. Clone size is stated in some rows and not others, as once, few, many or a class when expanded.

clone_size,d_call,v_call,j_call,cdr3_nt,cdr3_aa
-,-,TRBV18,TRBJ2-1,TGTGCCAGCTCACCGGACAAGGGCCCACAATACAATGAGCAGTTCTTC,CASSPDKGPQYNEQFF
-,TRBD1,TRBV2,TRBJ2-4,TGTGCCAGCAGTGATGGACAGGACTCGAACATTCAGTACTTC,CASSDGQDSNIQYF
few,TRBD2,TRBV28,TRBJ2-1,TGTGCCAGCAGTTTAGTGGGAGGGAATAATGAGCAGTTCTTC,CASSLVGGNNEQFF
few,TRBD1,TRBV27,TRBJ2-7,TGTGCCAGCAGCCGGACAGGGGATAACGAGCAGTACTTC,CASSRTGDNEQYF
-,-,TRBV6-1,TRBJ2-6,TGTGCCAGCAGTGGACAAAACTCTGGGGCCAACGTCCTGACTTTC,CASSGQNSGANVLTF
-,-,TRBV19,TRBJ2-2,TGTGCCAGTAGTTCTCGAGGGGGGCTTGGCGGGGAGCTGTTTTTT,CASSSRGGLGGELFF
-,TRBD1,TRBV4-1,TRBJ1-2,TGTGCCAGCAGCCTAGGGGACAGCGGGAGGGGTGGCTACACCTTC,CASSLGDSGRGGYTF
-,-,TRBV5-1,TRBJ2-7,TGCGCCAGCAGCTCGGAAACCGGGACCGACGCCTACGAGCAGTACTTC,CASSSETGTDAYEQYF
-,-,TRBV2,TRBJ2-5,TGTGCCAGCAGGGGCTTCACAGGGAGGGAGACCCAGTACTTC,CASRGFTGRETQYF
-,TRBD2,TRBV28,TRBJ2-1,TGTGCCAGCAGCCGGGGGAGCGGGGATGGGTTCTTC,CASSRGSGDGFF
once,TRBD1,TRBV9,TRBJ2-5,TGTGCCAGCAGCGCCGTGAACAGGGGAGAGACCCAGTACTTC,CASSAVNRGETQYF
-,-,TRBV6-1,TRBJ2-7,TGTGCCAGCAGTGAAGTCGGCGGAATACTAAAAAAGCAGTACTTC,CASSEVGGILKKQYF
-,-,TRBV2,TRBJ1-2,TGTGCCAGCATTCCCGATTTCGATAAAGGGGGCTACACCTTC,CASIPDFDKGGYTF
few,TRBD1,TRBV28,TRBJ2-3,TGTGCCAGCAGTTTATGGGTGGCGAGGGGGCCCTCCCCCGATACGCAGTATTTT,CASSLWVARGPSPDTQYF
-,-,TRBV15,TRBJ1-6,TGTGCCACCAGCAGAGATTTACAGGGCTCACCCCTCCACTTT,CATSRDLQGSPLHF
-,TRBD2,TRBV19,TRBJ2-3,TGTGCCAGTAGTATGTATCTAGCGGGGGTTAGCACAGATACGCAGTATTTT,CASSMYLAGVSTDTQYF
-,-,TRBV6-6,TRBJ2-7,TGTGCCAGCAGTCCAGGGGACTACGAGCAGTACTTC,CASSPGDYEQYF
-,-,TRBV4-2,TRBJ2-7,TGTGCCAGCAGCCAATGGGGGGGGCCCTCCTACGAGCAGTACTTC,CASSQWGGPSYEQYF
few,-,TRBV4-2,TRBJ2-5,TGTGCCAGCAGCCAAGAAACAGAAGAGACCCAGTACTTC,CASSQETEETQYF
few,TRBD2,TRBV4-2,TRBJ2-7,TGTGCCAGCAGCCAAGAAGCGGGGACCGAGCAGTACTTC,CASSQEAGTEQYF
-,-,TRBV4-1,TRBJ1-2,TGCGCCAGCAGCCCCCCCGGGCTCTATGGCTACACCTTC,CASSPPGLYGYTF
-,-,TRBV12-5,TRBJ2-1,TGTGCTAGTGGATACGGACCTTCATATGAGCAGTTCTTC,CASGYGPSYEQFF
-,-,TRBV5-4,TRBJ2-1,TGTGCCAGCAGCTTTTACCTTGGGGACAATGAGCAGTTCTTC,CASSFYLGDNEQFF
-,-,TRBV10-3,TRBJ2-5,TGTGCCTCGGTTAGGGAGACCCAGTACTTC,CASVRETQYF
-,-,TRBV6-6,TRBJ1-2,TGTGCCAGCAGTTACCCACAGACAGGTTCCTATGGCTACACCTTC,CASSYPQTGSYGYTF
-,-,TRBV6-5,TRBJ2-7,TGTGCCAGCAGTTACGATCGGAGGGCCTACGAGCAGTACTTC,CASSYDRRAYEQYF
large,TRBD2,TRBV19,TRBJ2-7,TGTGCCAGTAGTATCCGACTAGCGGGGATTTACGAGCAGTACTTC,CASSIRLAGIYEQYF
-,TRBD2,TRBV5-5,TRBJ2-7,TGTGCCAGCAGTCCAGCGGGATTCATCTACGAGCAGTACTTC,CASSPAGFIYEQYF
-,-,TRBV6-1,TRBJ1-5,TGTGCCAGCAGCCTAGGGAGGGTAGGTCAGCCCCAGCATTTT,CASSLGRVGQPQHF
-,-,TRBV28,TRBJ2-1,TGTGCCAGCAGTTTCTCTCGTGGTTCCAATGAGCAGTTCTTC,CASSFSRGSNEQFF
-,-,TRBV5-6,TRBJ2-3,TGTGCCAGCAGTGGTACGGGAGCTTGGGCAGATACGCAGTATTTT,CASSGTGAWADTQYF
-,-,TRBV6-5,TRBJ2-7,TGTGCCAGCAGTTTGGGGGGGCCTTTGGACGAGCAGTACTTC,CASSLGGPLDEQYF
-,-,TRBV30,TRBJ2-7,TGTGCCTGGAGTGAAAGTGACGAGCAGTACTTC,CAWSESDEQYF
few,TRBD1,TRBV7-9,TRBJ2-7,TGTGCCAGCAGCCCACGACAGGGATACTACGAGCAGTACTTC,CASSPRQGYYEQYF
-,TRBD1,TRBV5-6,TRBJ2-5,TGTGCCAGCAGCCCACCGGACAGGGGGCTCGAGACCCAGTACTTC,CASSPPDRGLETQYF
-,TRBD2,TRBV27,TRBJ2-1,TGTGCCAGCAGTTTAGCCAGCGGGGGGGCCGTTGAGCAGTTCTTC,CASSLASGGAVEQFF
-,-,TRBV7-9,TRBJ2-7,TGTGCCAGCAGCCCGGTCCGGAGGGACGAGCAGTACTTC,CASSPVRRDEQYF
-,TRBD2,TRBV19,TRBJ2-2,TGTGCCAGTAGTATAGTTGGACTAGTCGCCGGGGAGCTGTTTTTT,CASSIVGLVAGELFF
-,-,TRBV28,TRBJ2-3,TGTGCCAGCAGACCAGGGACTTATAGCACAGATACGCAGTATTTT,CASRPGTYSTDTQYF
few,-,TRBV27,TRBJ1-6,TGTGCCAGCAGTTTCTCGGACGGGGAATCACCCCTCCACTTT,CASSFSDGESPLHF
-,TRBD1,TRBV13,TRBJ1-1,TGTGCCAGCAGCTTTTGGACAGGGGGCGAGGTGAACACTGAAGCTTTCTTT,CASSFWTGGEVNTEAFF
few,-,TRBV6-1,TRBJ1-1,TGTGCCAGCAGTGAAGCCTTTTTCCGAGATGAACATAGGAATCCTGAAGCTTTCTTT,CASSEAFFRDEHRNPEAFF
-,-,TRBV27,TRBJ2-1,TGTGCCAGCAGTTTGCCGGGACAAACAGATCTGGGTGAGCAGTTCTTC,CASSLPGQTDLGEQFF
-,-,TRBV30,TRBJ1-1,TGTGCCTGGAGTGTTTGGGATACTGCTGAAGCTTTCTTT,CAWSVWDTAEAFF
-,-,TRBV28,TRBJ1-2,TGTGCCAGCAGTTTATTACTACCGGAGGGTCGCTCCTATGGCTACACCTTC,CASSLLLPEGRSYGYTF
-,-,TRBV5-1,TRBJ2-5,TGCGCCAGCAGCTTGAACAGGGCGGGCCAAGAGACCCAGTACTTC,CASSLNRAGQETQYF
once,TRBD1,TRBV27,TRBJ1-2,TGTGCCAGCAGTTCCATACAGGGGGCGGTAGACTATGGCTACACCTTC,CASSSIQGAVDYGYTF
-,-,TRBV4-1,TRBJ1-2,TGCGCCAGCAGCCTGGGAAAGGGAAATGGCTACACCTTC,CASSLGKGNGYTF
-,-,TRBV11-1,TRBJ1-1,TGTGCCAGCAGTTACTCATCGAACACTGAAGCTTTCTTT,CASSYSSNTEAFF
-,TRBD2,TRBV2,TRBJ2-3,TGTGCCAGCAACGGCGGGAGCGACGCGGATACGCAGTATTTT,CASNGGSDADTQYF
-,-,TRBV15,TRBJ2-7,TGTGCCACCAGCAGTGACGAAATCCAGGGGAGGGGGGCCTACGAGCAGTACTTC,CATSSDEIQGRGAYEQYF